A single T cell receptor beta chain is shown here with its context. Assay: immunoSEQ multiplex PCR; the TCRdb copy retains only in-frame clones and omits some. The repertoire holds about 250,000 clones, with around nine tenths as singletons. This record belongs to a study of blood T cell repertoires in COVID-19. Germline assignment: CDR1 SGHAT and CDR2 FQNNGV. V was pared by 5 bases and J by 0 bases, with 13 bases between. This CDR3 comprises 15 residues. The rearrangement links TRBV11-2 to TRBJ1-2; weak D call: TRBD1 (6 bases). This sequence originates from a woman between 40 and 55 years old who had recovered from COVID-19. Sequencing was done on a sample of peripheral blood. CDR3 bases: TGTGCCAGCAGCCAAACAGGGTTGGCTAACTATGGCTACACCTTC. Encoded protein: CASSQTGLANYGYTF.